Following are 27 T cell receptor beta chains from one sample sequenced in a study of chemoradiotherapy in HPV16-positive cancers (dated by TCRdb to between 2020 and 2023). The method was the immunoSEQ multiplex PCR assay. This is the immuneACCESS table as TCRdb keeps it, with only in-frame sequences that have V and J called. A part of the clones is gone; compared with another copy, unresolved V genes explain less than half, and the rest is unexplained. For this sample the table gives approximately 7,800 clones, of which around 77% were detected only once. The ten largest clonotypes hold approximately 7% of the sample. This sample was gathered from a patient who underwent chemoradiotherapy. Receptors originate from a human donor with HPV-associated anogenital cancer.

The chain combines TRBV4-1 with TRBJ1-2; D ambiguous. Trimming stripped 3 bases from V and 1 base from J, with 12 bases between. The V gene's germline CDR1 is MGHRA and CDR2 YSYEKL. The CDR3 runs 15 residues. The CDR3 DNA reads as TGCGCCAGCAGCCAGGAAACAGAGCTTAACTATGGCTACACCTTC. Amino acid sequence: CASSQETELNYGYTF.

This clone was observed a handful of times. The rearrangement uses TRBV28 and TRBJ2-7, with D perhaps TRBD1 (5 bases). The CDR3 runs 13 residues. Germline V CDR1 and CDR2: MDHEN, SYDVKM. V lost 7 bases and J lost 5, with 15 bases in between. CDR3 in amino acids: CASTHGMDNEQYF. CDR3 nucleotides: TGTGCCAGCACCCATGGGATGGACAACGAGCAGTACTTC.

CDR3 nucleotide sequence: TGTGCCAGCAGCGTAGTCGCTAGCGGCTCCTACGAGCAGTACTTC. This encodes CASSVVASGSYEQYF. This rearrangement joins TRBV9 to TRBJ2-7; 7 nucleotides agree with TRBD2. The CDR3 consists of 15 residues. Germline CDR1 SGDLS, CDR2 YYNGEE. The J segment lost 0 bases and the V segment lost 0 bases, leaving 3 bases of the junction unmatched.

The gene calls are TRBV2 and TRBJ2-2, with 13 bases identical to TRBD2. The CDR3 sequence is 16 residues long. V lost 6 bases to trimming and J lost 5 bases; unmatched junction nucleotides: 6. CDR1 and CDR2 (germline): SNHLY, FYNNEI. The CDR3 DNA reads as TGTGCCAGCAGGAAACTAGCGGGGGGGTGGACCGGGGAGCTGTTTTTT. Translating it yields CASRKLAGGWTGELFF.

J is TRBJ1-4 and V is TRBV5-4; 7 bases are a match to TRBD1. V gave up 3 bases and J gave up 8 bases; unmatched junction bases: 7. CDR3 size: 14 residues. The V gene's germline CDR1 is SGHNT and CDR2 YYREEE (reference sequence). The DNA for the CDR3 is TGTGCCAGCAGCTCCGGGACAGCTTCGGAAAAACTGTTTTTT. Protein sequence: CASSSGTASEKLFF. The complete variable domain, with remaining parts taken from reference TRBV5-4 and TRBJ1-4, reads ETGVTQSPTHLIKTRGQQVTLRCSSQSGHNTVSWYQQALGQGPQFIFQYYREEENGRGNFPPRFSGLQFPNYSSELNVNALELDDSALYLCASSSGTASEKLFFGSGTQLSVL.

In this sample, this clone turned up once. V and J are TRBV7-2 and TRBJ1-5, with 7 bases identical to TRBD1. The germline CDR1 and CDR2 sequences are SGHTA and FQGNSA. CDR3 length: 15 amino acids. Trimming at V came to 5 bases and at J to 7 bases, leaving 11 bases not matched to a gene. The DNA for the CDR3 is TGTGCCAGCAGCCGCGACAGGGTGGCAATCCAGCCCCAGCATTTT. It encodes CASSRDRVAIQPQHF. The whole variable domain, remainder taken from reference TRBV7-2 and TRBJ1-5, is GAGVSQSPSNKVTEKGKDVELRCDPISGHTALYWYRQSLGQGLEFLIYFQGNSAPDKSGLPSDRFSAERTGGSVSTLTIQRTQQEDSAVYLCASSRDRVAIQPQHFGDGTRLSIL.

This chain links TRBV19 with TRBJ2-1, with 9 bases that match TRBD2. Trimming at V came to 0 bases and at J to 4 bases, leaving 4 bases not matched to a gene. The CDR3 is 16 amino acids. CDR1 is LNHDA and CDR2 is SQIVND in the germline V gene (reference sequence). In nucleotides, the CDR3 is TGTGCCAGTAGTATAGATCGGCTAGCGGGATACAATGAGCAGTTCTTC. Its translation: CASSIDRLAGYNEQFF.

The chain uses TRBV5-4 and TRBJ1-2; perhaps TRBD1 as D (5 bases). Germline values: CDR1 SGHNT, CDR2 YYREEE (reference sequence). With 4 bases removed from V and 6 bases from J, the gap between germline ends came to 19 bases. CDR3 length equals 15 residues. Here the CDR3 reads CASSPPPGRENGYTF. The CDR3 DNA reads TGTGCCAGCAGCCCGCCGCCAGGCAGGGAGAATGGCTACACCTTC.

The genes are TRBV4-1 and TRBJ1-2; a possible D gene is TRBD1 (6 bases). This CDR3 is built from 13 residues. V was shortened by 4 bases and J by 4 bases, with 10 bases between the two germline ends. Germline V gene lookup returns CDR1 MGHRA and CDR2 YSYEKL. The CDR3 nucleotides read TGCGCCAGCAGCCTACAGGGCGGCTATGGCTACACCTTC. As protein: CASSLQGGYGYTF.

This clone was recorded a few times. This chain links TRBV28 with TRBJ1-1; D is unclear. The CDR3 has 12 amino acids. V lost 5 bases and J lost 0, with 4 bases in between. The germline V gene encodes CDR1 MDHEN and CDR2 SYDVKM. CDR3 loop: CASSTLNTEAFF. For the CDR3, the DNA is TGTGCCAGCAGTACACTGAACACTGAAGCTTTCTTT.

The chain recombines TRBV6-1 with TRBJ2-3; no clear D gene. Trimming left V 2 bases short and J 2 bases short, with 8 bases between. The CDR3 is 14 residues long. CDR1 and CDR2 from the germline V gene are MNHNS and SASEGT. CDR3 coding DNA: TGTGCCAGCAGTGAACGGGCAGACACAGATACGCAGTATTTT. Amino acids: CASSERADTDTQYF.

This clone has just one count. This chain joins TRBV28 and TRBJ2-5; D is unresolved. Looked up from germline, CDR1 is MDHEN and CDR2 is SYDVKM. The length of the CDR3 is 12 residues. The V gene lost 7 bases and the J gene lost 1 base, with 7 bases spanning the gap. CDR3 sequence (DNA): TGTGCCAGCATGGGTCTCCAAGAGACCCAGTACTTC. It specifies CASMGLQETQYF.

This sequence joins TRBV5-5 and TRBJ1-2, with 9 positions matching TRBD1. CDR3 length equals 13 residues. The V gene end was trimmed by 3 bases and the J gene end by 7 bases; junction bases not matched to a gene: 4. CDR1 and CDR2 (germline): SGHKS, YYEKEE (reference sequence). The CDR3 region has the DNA TGTGCCAGCAGCTCCGGGACAGGGCTTGGCTACACCTTC. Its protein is CASSSGTGLGYTF.

In nucleotides, the CDR3 is TGTGCCATCAGTGAGCCGGCGGGAGACTACGAGCAGTACTTC. Amino acids: CAISEPAGDYEQYF. This chain uses TRBV10-3 with TRBJ2-7, with 7 bases identical to TRBD2. V was pared by 2 bases and J by 3 bases, with 4 bases of the junction left unmatched. Germline-derived CDR1 and CDR2 are ENHRY and SYGVKD. This CDR3 is built from 14 residues.

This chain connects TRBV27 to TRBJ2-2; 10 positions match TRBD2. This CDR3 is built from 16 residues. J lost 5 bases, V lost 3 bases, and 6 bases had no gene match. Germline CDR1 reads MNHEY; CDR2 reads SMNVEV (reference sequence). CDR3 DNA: TGTGCCAGCAGTTTCGGGGCTAGCGGGAGAACCGGGGAGCTGTTTTTT. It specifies CASSFGASGRTGELFF.

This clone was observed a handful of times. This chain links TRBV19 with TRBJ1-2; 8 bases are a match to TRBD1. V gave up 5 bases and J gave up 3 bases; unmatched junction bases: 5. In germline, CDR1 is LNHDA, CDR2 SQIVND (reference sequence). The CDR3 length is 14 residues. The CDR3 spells CASSEQGEDYGYTF. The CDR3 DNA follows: TGTGCCAGTAGTGAACAGGGGGAGGACTATGGCTACACCTTC.

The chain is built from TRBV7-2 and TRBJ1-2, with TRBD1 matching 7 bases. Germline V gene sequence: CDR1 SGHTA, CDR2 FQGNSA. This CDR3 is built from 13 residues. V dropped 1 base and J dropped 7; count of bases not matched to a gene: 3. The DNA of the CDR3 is TGTGCCAGCAGCTTAGGTGGGACAGCTGGCTACACCTTC. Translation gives CASSLGGTAGYTF.

This CDR3 is CASSSAGTSANGYTF. In DNA, the CDR3 is TGCGCCAGCAGTTCGGCCGGGACCTCGGCTAATGGCTACACCTTC. The chain links TRBV10-2 to TRBJ1-2; D may be TRBD1 (5 bases). CDR1 is WSHSY and CDR2 is SAAADI in the germline V gene. Trimming took off 5 bases at V and 6 bases at J, with 19 bases between the two ends. The length of the CDR3 is 15 residues.

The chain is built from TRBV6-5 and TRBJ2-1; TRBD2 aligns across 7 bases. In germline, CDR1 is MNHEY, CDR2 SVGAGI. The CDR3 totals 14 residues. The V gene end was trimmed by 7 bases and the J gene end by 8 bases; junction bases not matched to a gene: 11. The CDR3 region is CASNKRGVSDEQFF. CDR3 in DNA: TGTGCCAGCAATAAACGGGGGGTGAGCGATGAGCAGTTCTTC.

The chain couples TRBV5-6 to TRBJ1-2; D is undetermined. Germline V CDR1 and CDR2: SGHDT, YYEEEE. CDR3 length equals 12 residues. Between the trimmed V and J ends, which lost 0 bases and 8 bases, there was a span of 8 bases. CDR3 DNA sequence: TGTGCCAGCAGCTTGGGGGGAGGAGGCTACACCTTC. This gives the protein CASSLGGGGYTF.

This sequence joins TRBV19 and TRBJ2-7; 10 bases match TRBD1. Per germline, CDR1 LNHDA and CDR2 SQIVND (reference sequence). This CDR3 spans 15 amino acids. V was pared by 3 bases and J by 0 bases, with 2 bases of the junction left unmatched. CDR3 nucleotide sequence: TGTGCCAGTAGTATGGGGGACAGGGGCTCCTACGAGCAGTACTTC. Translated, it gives CASSMGDRGSYEQYF.

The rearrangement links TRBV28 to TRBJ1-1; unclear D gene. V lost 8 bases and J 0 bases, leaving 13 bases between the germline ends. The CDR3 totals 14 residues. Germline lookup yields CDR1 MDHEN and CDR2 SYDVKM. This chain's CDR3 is CASLEAGMNTEAFF. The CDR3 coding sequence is TGTGCCAGCTTGGAAGCGGGCATGAACACTGAAGCTTTCTTT.

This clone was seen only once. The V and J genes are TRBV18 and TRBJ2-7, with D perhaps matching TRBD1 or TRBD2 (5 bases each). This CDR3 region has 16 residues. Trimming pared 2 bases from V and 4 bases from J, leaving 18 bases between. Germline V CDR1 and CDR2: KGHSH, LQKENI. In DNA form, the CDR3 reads TGTGCCAGCTCACCATCGTTGGGGCGCGGGTTATACGAGCAGTACTTC. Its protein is CASSPSLGRGLYEQYF.

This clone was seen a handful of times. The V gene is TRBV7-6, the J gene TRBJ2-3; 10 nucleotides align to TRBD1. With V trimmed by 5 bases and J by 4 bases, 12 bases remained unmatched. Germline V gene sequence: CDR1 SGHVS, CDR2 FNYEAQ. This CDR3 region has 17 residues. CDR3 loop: CASSLTGTGVGADTQYF. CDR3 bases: TGTGCCAGCAGCCTGACCGGGACAGGGGTCGGCGCAGATACGCAGTATTTT.

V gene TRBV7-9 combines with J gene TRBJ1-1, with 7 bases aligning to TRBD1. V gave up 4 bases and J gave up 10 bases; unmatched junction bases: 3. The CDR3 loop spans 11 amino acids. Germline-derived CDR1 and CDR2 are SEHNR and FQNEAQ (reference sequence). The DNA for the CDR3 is TGTGCCAGCAGCTCAGGGGGGGGAGCTTTCTTT. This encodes CASSSGGGAFF.

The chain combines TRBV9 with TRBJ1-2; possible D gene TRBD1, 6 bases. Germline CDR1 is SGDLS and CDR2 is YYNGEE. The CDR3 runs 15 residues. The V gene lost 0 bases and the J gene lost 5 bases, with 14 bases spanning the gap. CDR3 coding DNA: TGTGCCAGCAGCGTAGTGGGACATCTGGGATATGGCTACACCTTC. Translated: CASSVVGHLGYGYTF. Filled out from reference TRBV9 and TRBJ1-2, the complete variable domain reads DSGVTQTPKHLITATGQRVTLRCSPRSGDLSVYWYQQSLDQGLQFLIQYYNGEERAKGNILERFSAQQFPDLHSELNLSSLELGDSALYFCASSVVGHLGYGYTFGSGTRLTVV.

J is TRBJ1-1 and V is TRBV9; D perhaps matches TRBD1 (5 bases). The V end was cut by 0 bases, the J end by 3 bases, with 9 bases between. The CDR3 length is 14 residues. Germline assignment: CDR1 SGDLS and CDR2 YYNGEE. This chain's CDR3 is CASSVAVGDTEAFF. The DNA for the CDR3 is TGTGCCAGCAGCGTAGCAGTGGGGGACACTGAAGCTTTCTTT.